These 24 T cell receptor beta chains were all obtained from the same sample, sequenced in a study of blood T cell repertoires in COVID-19 (dated by TCRdb to about 2020). To prepare the library, the immunoSEQ multiplex PCR assay was applied. Entries here come from immuneACCESS through TCRdb and include only in-frame sequences with V and J called. Some clones fail to appear in such tables; in the studies checked, an unresolved V gene covers under half of the shortfall, and the cause of the remainder is unknown. The sample table contains roughly 79,000 clones; only one count was recorded for 85% to 90% of them. The ten largest clones represent approximately 4.3% of the sample. Sequencing input: peripheral blood. The receptors originated from a man aged 45-60 years with active COVID-19.

The chain combines TRBV4-3 with TRBJ2-3, with 7 bases fitting TRBD1. V gave up 3 bases and J gave up 3 bases; unmatched junction bases: 9. CDR3 length: 16 residues. Germline assignment: CDR1 LGHNA and CDR2 YSLEER. CDR3 sequence (DNA): TGCGCCAGCAGCCAGACGGGAACAGGGGTAACAGATACGCAGTATTTT. Protein sequence: CASSQTGTGVTDTQYF.

The chain carries TRBV3-1 (or the pseudogene TRBV3-2) and TRBJ1-3; D is undetermined. Trimming took 2 bases from V and 0 from J, leaving 5 bases between them. Per germline, CDR1 LGHDT and CDR2 YNNKEL (reference sequence). This CDR3 region has 14 residues. The DNA of the CDR3 is TGTGCCAGCAGCCAAAAGAGCTCTGGAAACACCATATATTTT. Amino acid sequence: CASSQKSSGNTIYF.

V is TRBV4-1 and J is TRBJ2-1; a weak D match, TRBD1 (6 bases). Germline V gene sequence: CDR1 MGHRA, CDR2 YSYEKL. The CDR3 is made up of 16 amino acids. The V and J ends lost 0 bases and 3 bases respectively, with 12 bases between them. This CDR3 reads CASSQDPGHSYNEQFF. The CDR3 DNA reads as TGCGCCAGCAGCCAAGACCCGGGACATAGCTACAATGAGCAGTTCTTC.

This clone was detected only a few times. The chain employs TRBV7-2 and TRBJ1-1; 9 positions match TRBD1. CDR1 is SGHTA, CDR2 FQGNSA, per germline. After removal of 2 bases from V and 7 bases from J, the junction contained 2 bases not matched to a gene. This CDR3 has 13 residues. The CDR3 DNA is TGTGCCAGCAGCTTAAGGACAGGGGTTGAAGCTTTCTTT. It yields the protein CASSLRTGVEAFF. Using reference TRBV7-2 and TRBJ1-1 for the parts outside the CDR3, the full variable domain is GAGVSQSPSNKVTEKGKDVELRCDPISGHTALYWYRQSLGQGLEFLIYFQGNSAPDKSGLPSDRFSAERTGGSVSTLTIQRTQQEDSAVYLCASSLRTGVEAFFGQGTRLTVV.

The chain links TRBV14 to TRBJ2-7; 8 nucleotides agree with TRBD1. Germline assignment: CDR1 SGHDN and CDR2 FVKESK. V was pared by 1 base and J by 3 bases, with 5 bases of the junction left unmatched. CDR3 length: 15 residues. This chain's CDR3 is CASSQGQGPYYEQYF. The CDR3 DNA reads as TGTGCCAGCAGCCAAGGACAGGGGCCCTACTACGAGCAGTACTTC.

This clone appeared a single time. The chain links TRBV3-1 (or the pseudogene TRBV3-2) to TRBJ2-1; 13 bases are a match to TRBD2. The trim removed 1 base at V and 5 bases at J, leaving 5 bases unmatched. The CDR3 contains 17 residues. Germline-derived CDR1 and CDR2 are LGHDT and YNNKEL (reference sequence). CDR3 DNA: TGTGCCAGCAGCCAAGGGAGGACTAGCGGGAGACACAATGAGCAGTTCTTC. Translation gives CASSQGRTSGRHNEQFF.

This clone appeared a few times. This chain joins TRBV19 and TRBJ1-5; TRBD1 is a possible D gene (5 bases). The germline CDR1 and CDR2 sequences are LNHDA and SQIVND (reference sequence). The ends were cut back, 1 base at V and 6 bases at J, with 16 bases in the middle. The CDR3 totals 16 residues. DNA for the CDR3: TGTGCCAGTAGTATAGCATCTGGGCAGGGCGGTCAGCCCCAGCATTTT. Translated: CASSIASGQGGQPQHF. The whole variable domain, remainder taken from reference TRBV19 and TRBJ1-5, is DGGITQSPKYLFRKEGQNVTLSCEQNLNHDAMYWYRQDPGQGLRLIYYSQIVNDFQKGDIAEGYSVSREKKESFPLTVTSAQKNPTAFYLCASSIASGQGGQPQHFGDGTRLSIL.

V gene TRBV19 combines with J gene TRBJ2-5, with TRBD1 matching over 7 bases. CDR1 and CDR2 from the germline V gene are LNHDA and SQIVND (reference sequence). The CDR3 loop spans 15 amino acids. J lost 4 bases, V lost 5 bases, and 10 bases had no gene match. The CDR3 DNA reads TGTGCCAGTAGTCCGGCCGACAGGGCTGCAGAGACCCAGTACTTC. This encodes CASSPADRAAETQYF.

J is TRBJ2-3 and V is TRBV28; 11 nucleotides align to TRBD2. V shed 2 bases and J 5 bases; nucleotides not matched to a gene: 9. In germline, CDR1 is MDHEN, CDR2 SYDVKM. There are 17 residues in the CDR3. The CDR3: CASSLPQTSGDLDTQYF. Written as DNA, the CDR3 is TGTGCCAGCAGTTTACCTCAGACTAGCGGGGACCTAGATACGCAGTATTTT.

This clone has just one count. The chain has TRBV28 and TRBJ1-5; 9 positions agree with TRBD1. Germline V gene lookup returns CDR1 MDHEN and CDR2 SYDVKM. The CDR3 extends over 15 amino acids. Trimming at V came to 7 bases and at J to 7 bases, leaving 11 bases not matched to a gene. DNA for the CDR3: TGTGCCAGCATTATGACAGGGGGAAGGAGGCAGCCCCAGCATTTT. Amino acids: CASIMTGGRRQPQHF.

The chain joins TRBV5-1 to TRBJ2-7; TRBD1 is a possible D gene (8 bases). Germline values: CDR1 SGHRS, CDR2 YFSETQ. V was clipped by 4 bases and J by 6 bases, with 17 bases between them. The CDR3 is made up of 14 amino acids. The CDR3 protein is CASSPDREGSEQYF. DNA for the CDR3: TGCGCCAGCAGCCCGGACAGGGAGGGGAGCGAGCAGTACTTC.

A few counts support this clone. V is TRBV7-9 and J is TRBJ1-3; no definite D call. The CDR3 has 15 amino acids. The V gene lost 2 bases and the J gene lost 1 base, with 9 bases spanning the gap. CDR1 is SEHNR and CDR2 is FQNEAQ in the germline V gene (reference sequence). DNA for the CDR3: TGTGCCAGCAGCTTATGGGAGGGATCTGGAAACACCATATATTTT. This codes for CASSLWEGSGNTIYF.

V gene TRBV5-1 combines with J gene TRBJ2-3; 13 bases agree with TRBD2. V was pared by 7 bases and J by 7 bases, with 18 bases of the junction left unmatched. The CDR3 consists of 18 residues. Germline CDR1 and CDR2: SGHRS and YFSETQ. As DNA, the CDR3 is TGCGCCAGCGCCGAACGAACTAGCGGGGGGGCCGGATTGTATACGCAGTATTTT. Encoded protein: CASAERTSGGAGLYTQYF.

The rearrangement uses TRBV4-1 and TRBJ2-5; 12 nucleotides align to TRBD2. Trimming removed 4 bases from V and 5 bases from J; junction bases left unmatched: 11. Germline values: CDR1 MGHRA, CDR2 YSYEKL. This CDR3 is built from 17 residues. The CDR3 DNA reads TGCGCCAGCAGCCCTTTGACTAGCGGGGGAATCATGGAGACCCAGTACTTC. This sequence encodes CASSPLTSGGIMETQYF.

The chain has TRBV4-1 and TRBJ1-1, with D unresolved. From germline, CDR1 is MGHRA and CDR2 YSYEKL. Trimming removed 0 bases from V and 10 bases from J, with 12 bases in between. The CDR3 contains 13 residues. CDR3 region: CASSQDSLRRAFF. CDR3 DNA: TGCGCCAGCAGCCAAGATTCCCTCCGGAGAGCTTTCTTT.

This chain links TRBV29-1 with TRBJ2-3, with 13 bases identical to TRBD2. The ends lost 3 bases at V and 4 bases at J; junction bases unmatched: 10. Germline V gives CDR1 SQVTM, CDR2 ANQGSEA. The CDR3 is made up of 17 amino acids. The chain's CDR3 is CSVDLLAGGMQADTQYF. The CDR3 coding sequence is TGCAGCGTTGATCTACTAGCGGGGGGGATGCAGGCAGATACGCAGTATTTT.

This chain uses TRBV6-6 with TRBJ1-5; 7 bases align to TRBD1. There are 15 residues in the CDR3. Trimming took 8 bases from V and 0 from J; bases not matched to a gene: 7. Germline CDR1 reads MNHNY; CDR2 reads SVGAGI (reference sequence). For the CDR3, the DNA is TGTGCCAGCGGAAAGGGACAGTATAGCAATCAGCCCCAGCATTTT. This encodes CASGKGQYSNQPQHF.

The chain has TRBV6-5 and TRBJ2-7; D remains ambiguous. The CDR3 contains 12 residues. Looked up from germline, CDR1 is MNHEY and CDR2 is SVGAGI. V was trimmed by 5 bases and J by 4 bases, leaving 9 bases between them. As DNA, the CDR3 is TGTGCCAGCAGTATGGCTTTGTACGAGCAGTACTTC. This encodes CASSMALYEQYF.

This rearrangement joins TRBV10-2 to TRBJ1-1; D might be TRBD1 (5 bases). The CDR3 length is 15 residues. The V gene's germline CDR1 is WSHSY and CDR2 SAAADI. The germline V and J ends were trimmed by 3 bases and 5 bases, with 16 bases remaining between them. The CDR3 here is CASSDGSGGTTEAFF. The DNA of the CDR3 is TGCGCCAGCAGTGATGGTAGCGGGGGGACTACTGAAGCTTTCTTT.

This rearrangement joins TRBV15 to TRBJ1-4; tentatively, D is TRBD1 (5 bases). V was clipped by 9 bases and J by 2 bases, with 10 bases between them. This CDR3 is 13 amino acids long. Germline V gives CDR1 LNHNV, CDR2 YYDKDF (reference sequence). The CDR3 protein is CATSGPTNEKLFF. Written as DNA, the CDR3 is TGTGCCACGTCAGGGCCGACTAATGAAAAACTGTTTTTT.

The V gene is TRBV5-5, the J gene TRBJ1-1; tentatively, D is TRBD1 (6 bases). Trimming removed 5 bases from V and 3 bases from J, with 11 bases in between. CDR1 and CDR2 from the germline V gene are SGHKS and YYEKEE (reference sequence). The CDR3 has 13 residues. The CDR3 here is CASRGAEHTEAFF. Written as DNA, the CDR3 is TGTGCCAGCAGGGGGGCGGAGCACACTGAAGCTTTCTTT.

This chain uses TRBV11-2 with TRBJ2-1; a weak D match, TRBD2 (5 bases). The V and J ends lost 7 bases and 8 bases respectively, with 21 bases between them. Germline V gene data show CDR1 as SGHAT and CDR2 as FQNNGV. This CDR3 has 15 amino acids. The CDR3 DNA reads TGTGCCAGCACCCCACTAGTATTCTTTGGCGATGAGCAGTTCTTC. Its protein is CASTPLVFFGDEQFF.

The chain uses TRBV13 and TRBJ2-7, with 11 bases lining up with TRBD2. The V gene's germline CDR1 is PRHDT and CDR2 FYEKMQ (reference sequence). The V segment lost 5 bases and the J segment 3 bases; nucleotides outside the gene matches: 3. This CDR3 comprises 14 residues. This CDR3 is CASSPGLAGYEQYF. CDR3 nucleotide sequence: TGTGCCAGCAGCCCCGGACTAGCGGGCTACGAGCAGTACTTC.

This chain links TRBV5-4 with TRBJ2-7, with 8 bases identical to TRBD1. Germline V gene sequence: CDR1 SGHNT, CDR2 YYREEE (reference sequence). The trim removed 4 bases at V and 5 bases at J, leaving 14 bases unmatched. The CDR3 sequence is 16 residues long. CDR3 sequence: CASSQAFGQGNHEQYF. In DNA form, the CDR3 reads TGTGCCAGCAGCCAGGCGTTCGGACAGGGAAACCACGAGCAGTACTTC.